The 31 T cell receptor beta chains given below trace back to one sample, sequenced in a study of T cell repertoires in ileal Crohn's disease. Time point noted: inflamed ileum from the surgical specimen. This table comes from immunoSEQ multiplex PCR, and its TCRdb copy is limited to in-frame clones, with some not included. The profile shows about 14,000 clones, under 80% of them singletons. The sample taken for sequencing was ileal tissue. The receptors derive from an adult with Crohn's disease.

The chain recombines TRBV11-3 with TRBJ2-3, with TRBD2 identical over 10 bases. Trimming removed 4 bases from V and 2 bases from J; junction bases left unmatched: 6. Germline V CDR1 and CDR2: SGHNT, YENEEA. This CDR3 is built from 16 residues. DNA of the CDR3: TGTGCCAGCAGCTCAAGGAGCGGGGGGGCCACAGATACGCAGTATTTT. Translated, it gives CASSSRSGGATDTQYF.

The V gene is TRBV5-1, the J gene TRBJ2-7; a weak D match, TRBD1 (5 bases). The ends were cut back, 0 bases at V and 5 bases at J, with 15 bases in the middle. The CDR3 spans 15 residues. CDR1 is SGHRS, CDR2 YFSETQ, per germline. CDR3 protein: CASSLESGNVDEQYF. As DNA, the CDR3 is TGCGCCAGCAGCTTGGAGTCAGGGAATGTGGACGAGCAGTACTTC.

Regarding this clone: This same CDR3 is encoded by further DNA sequences in the sample. This chain connects TRBV6-6 to TRBJ2-5; tentative D call: TRBD1 (5 bases). Between the trimmed V and J ends, which lost 0 bases and 4 bases, there was a span of 12 bases. The CDR3 is 15 amino acids. Germline values: CDR1 MNHNY, CDR2 SVGAGI (reference sequence). As DNA, the CDR3 is TGTGCCAGCAGTTACTCTCGTCCAGGGTCAGAGACCCAGTACTTC. This gives the protein CASSYSRPGSETQYF.

The genes are TRBV6-1 and TRBJ2-7; 11 bases fit TRBD1. V lost 9 bases to trimming and J lost 7 bases; unmatched junction nucleotides: 8. Germline V gene sequence: CDR1 MNHNS, CDR2 SASEGT. The CDR3 is 13 residues long. The CDR3 region is CASWDRGKGEQYF. CDR3 bases: TGTGCCAGTTGGGACAGGGGGAAGGGGGAGCAGTACTTC.

This clone occurred a few times. The chain couples TRBV19 to TRBJ1-4, with unresolved D. Trimming took off 6 bases at V and 7 bases at J, with 15 bases between the two ends. This CDR3 has 14 residues. In germline, CDR1 is LNHDA, CDR2 SQIVND (reference sequence). For the CDR3, the DNA is TGTGCCAGTAGCGAGGGAGGAGTGATTGAAAAACTGTTTTTT. Encoded protein: CASSEGGVIEKLFF.

This chain links TRBV11-3 with TRBJ2-2; the D is unclear. This CDR3 contains 13 residues. The V and J ends lost 3 bases and 4 bases respectively, with 6 bases between them. The germline gives CDR1 SGHNT, CDR2 YENEEA. In DNA, the CDR3 is TGTGCCAGCAGCTTCGCATCCACCGGGGAGCTGTTTTTT. This encodes CASSFASTGELFF.

This sequence joins TRBV5-1 and TRBJ2-7; D may be TRBD2 (5 bases). Germline V gene sequence: CDR1 SGHRS, CDR2 YFSETQ. The CDR3 loop spans 17 amino acids. V dropped 0 bases and J dropped 6 bases, with 22 bases sitting between them. Here the CDR3 reads CASSLDFGGSRRSEQYF. DNA for the CDR3: TGCGCCAGCAGCTTGGATTTTGGTGGTAGTAGGAGGAGCGAGCAGTACTTC.

This clone was counted once. The CDR3: CASSYSAATNYGYTF. CDR3 nucleotides: TGTGCCAGCAGTTACTCGGCAGCTACTAACTATGGCTACACCTTC. The chain employs TRBV6-6 and TRBJ1-2; D is ambiguous. This CDR3 spans 15 amino acids. Germline CDR1 is MNHNY and CDR2 is SVGAGI (reference sequence). The V and J ends lost 0 bases and 0 bases respectively, with 8 bases between them.

The rearrangement joins TRBV19 to TRBJ1-1; D ambiguous. Looked up from germline, CDR1 is LNHDA and CDR2 is SQIVND (reference sequence). V lost 7 bases and J lost 1, with 16 bases in between. The CDR3 runs to 15 residues. CDR3 sequence reads: CASIETSAQNTEAFF. CDR3 bases: TGTGCCAGTATCGAGACGAGCGCACAGAACACTGAAGCTTTCTTT.

This sequence joins TRBV19 and TRBJ2-2, with 11 bases fitting TRBD1. The CDR3 has 17 residues. V gave up 4 bases and J gave up 3 bases; unmatched junction bases: 7. Germline CDR1 reads LNHDA; CDR2 reads SQIVND (reference sequence). In DNA form, the CDR3 reads TGTGCCAGTAGTACAAACCCGGGACAGGGGGACACCGGGGAGCTGTTTTTT. Translating gives CASSTNPGQGDTGELFF.

CDR3 residues: CASRRLAGGAGYTQYF. CDR3 DNA: TGTGCCAGCAGAAGACTAGCGGGGGGGGCGGGATATACGCAGTATTTT. The rearrangement uses TRBV2 and TRBJ2-3; 14 bases align to TRBD2. This CDR3 has 16 residues. J lost 7 bases, V lost 6 bases, and 9 bases had no gene match. CDR1 and CDR2 from the germline V gene are SNHLY and FYNNEI.

This clone was observed a few times. The chain couples TRBV5-4 to TRBJ2-7, with 9 bases fitting TRBD1. The germline gives CDR1 SGHNT, CDR2 YYREEE (reference sequence). The CDR3 spans 16 residues. J lost 4 bases, V lost 1 base, and 9 bases had no gene match. The CDR3: CASSLLGPGQGYEQYF. The CDR3 nucleotides are TGTGCCAGCAGCTTGTTGGGACCGGGACAGGGATACGAGCAGTACTTC.

This sequence joins TRBV7-6 and TRBJ2-1, with TRBD1 matching over 8 bases. The CDR3 is made up of 16 amino acids. J gave up 4 bases and V 5 bases, and 10 bases lay outside the gene matches. Germline assignment: CDR1 SGHVS and CDR2 FNYEAQ. CDR3 nucleotides: TGTGCCAGCAGCCTATACTCCCGGGACAGGTACAATGAGCAGTTCTTC. It codes for CASSLYSRDRYNEQFF.

The gene calls are TRBV4-1 and TRBJ1-1; perhaps TRBD1 as D (6 bases). Germline-derived CDR1 and CDR2 are MGHRA and YSYEKL. The germline V and J ends were trimmed by 0 bases and 5 bases, with 10 bases remaining between them. This CDR3 region has 14 residues. DNA of the CDR3: TGCGCCAGCAGCCAAGATCTAGGGGGGACTGAAGCTTTCTTT. Protein: CASSQDLGGTEAFF.

The V call is TRBV6-5, the J call TRBJ1-1; 8 positions match TRBD1. This CDR3 contains 15 residues. The ends lost 10 bases at V and 4 bases at J; junction bases unmatched: 14. Germline lookup yields CDR1 MNHEY and CDR2 SVGAGI. CDR3 sequence: CATDRRGQGLTEAFF. In DNA form, the CDR3 reads TGTGCCACCGACAGACGTGGACAGGGTCTCACTGAAGCTTTCTTT.

V is TRBV5-4 and J is TRBJ2-7, with 7 positions matching TRBD1. The CDR3 contains 13 residues. Trimming took 4 bases from V and 3 from J; bases not matched to a gene: 4. CDR1 and CDR2 from the germline V gene are SGHNT and YYREEE (reference sequence). The CDR3 coding sequence is TGTGCCAGCAGCACAGGGGACAGCTACGAGCAGTACTTC. This gives the protein CASSTGDSYEQYF.

The rearrangement uses TRBV18 and TRBJ1-1; D ambiguous. The germline V gene has CDR1 KGHSH and CDR2 LQKENI. The V gene lost 1 base and the J gene lost 7 bases, with 13 bases spanning the gap. There are 14 residues in the CDR3. The CDR3, as DNA: TGTGCCAGCTCACCACAACAGAACGACGTTGAAGCTTTCTTT. It is translated as CASSPQQNDVEAFF.

The CDR3 region has the DNA TGTGCCAGCAGCACCCGGGCCCCCGAAAAACTGTTTTTT. The encoded protein is CASSTRAPEKLFF. The chain uses TRBV9 and TRBJ1-4, with D unclear. Germline loops: CDR1 SGDLS, CDR2 YYNGEE. V was cut by 4 bases and J by 8 bases, with 12 bases left in between. This CDR3 is 13 amino acids long.

In DNA form, the CDR3 reads TGTGCCAGCAGCCGGGACAGCTACACCGGGGAGCTGTTTTTT. Translated, it gives CASSRDSYTGELFF. The chain links TRBV4-2 to TRBJ2-2; TRBD1 aligns across 7 bases. The CDR3 totals 14 residues. Germline trimming cut 4 bases from V and 3 bases from J; bases unmatched to any gene: 2. Per germline, CDR1 LGHNA and CDR2 YNFKEQ.

Details on this clone: At one of its ends the junction is not consistent with the germline gene, which may arise from a read error. The V call is TRBV10-3, the J call TRBJ2-1, with D tentatively TRBD2 (5 bases). The CDR3 contains 11 residues. Germline CDR1 and CDR2: ENHRY and SYGVKD. The CDR3 loop is CAIGDEGQQFF. CDR3 in DNA: TGTGCCATCGGTGATGAGGGCCAGCAGTTCTTC.

The chain recombines TRBV4-1 with TRBJ2-5, with D unresolved. The V and J ends lost 0 bases and 5 bases respectively, with 10 bases between them. The CDR3 covers 14 residues. Germline CDR1 and CDR2: MGHRA and YSYEKL. CDR3 region: CASSQEIQPETQYF. The CDR3 nucleotides read TGCGCCAGCAGCCAAGAAATCCAGCCCGAGACCCAGTACTTC.

This rearrangement joins TRBV15 to TRBJ2-2; perhaps D is TRBD1 or TRBD2 (5 bases each). V lost 5 bases, J lost 4 bases, and 14 bases lay in between. The CDR3 loop spans 15 amino acids. CDR1 and CDR2 from the germline V gene are LNHNV and YYDKDF (reference sequence). The CDR3 DNA is TGTGCCACCAGCGACGAGGGGCTGAGCACCGGGGAGCTGTTTTTT. Translated: CATSDEGLSTGELFF.

The chain links TRBV7-9 to TRBJ1-2; 7 nucleotides line up with TRBD1. The length of the CDR3 is 14 residues. Germline trimming cut 3 bases from V and 4 bases from J; bases unmatched to any gene: 5. Per the germline V gene, CDR1 is SEHNR and CDR2 is FQNEAQ (reference sequence). CDR3 nucleotide sequence: TGTGCCAGCAGCTTGGTAGGGACAGCCTATGGCTACACCTTC. This gives the protein CASSLVGTAYGYTF.

This clone turned up a few times. This chain uses TRBV27 with TRBJ2-7; perhaps TRBD2 as D (6 bases). In germline, CDR1 is MNHEY, CDR2 SMNVEV (reference sequence). The ends were cut back, 5 bases at V and 0 bases at J, with 11 bases in the middle. The CDR3 has 14 amino acids. The CDR3 nucleotides are TGTGCCAGCAGTGGACGGGGGAGCTCCTACGAGCAGTACTTC. Residues: CASSGRGSSYEQYF.

This clone was counted only a few times. The chain couples TRBV4-2 to TRBJ1-2; a possible D gene is TRBD1 (5 bases). V lost 1 base to trimming and J lost 4 bases, with 13 bases between them. The CDR3 loop spans 15 amino acids. Per the germline V gene, CDR1 is LGHNA and CDR2 is YNFKEQ. This CDR3 reads CASSQGAGESYGYTF. The CDR3 DNA follows: TGTGCCAGCAGCCAAGGGGCGGGGGAGAGCTATGGCTACACCTTC.

The chain is built from TRBV15 and TRBJ1-4; 8 bases agree with TRBD1. There are 18 residues in the CDR3. V shed 1 base, J shed 5 bases, and the junction held 12 bases outside the gene matches. The germline V gene has CDR1 LNHNV and CDR2 YYDKDF (reference sequence). The CDR3 DNA is TGTGCCACCAGCAGAGGACCTGCCGGCAGGACAGGGAATGAAAAACTGTTTTTT. Translation: CATSRGPAGRTGNEKLFF.

The CDR3 loop reads CSAISGQGPAQPQHF. The CDR3 DNA reads as TGCAGCGCCATCTCTGGGCAGGGACCGGCTCAGCCCCAGCATTTT. The chain couples TRBV29-1 to TRBJ1-5; TRBD1 is a possible D gene (5 bases). CDR3 size: 15 residues. Germline CDR1 and CDR2: SQVTM and ANQGSEA. Deletions cut 7 bases from V and 6 bases from J, with 22 bases between.

This sequence joins TRBV4-2 and TRBJ2-6, with a possible D match to TRBD1 (6 bases). Germline-derived CDR1 and CDR2 are LGHNA and YNFKEQ. V was shortened by 0 bases and J by 4 bases, with 7 bases between the two germline ends. The CDR3 length is 15 residues. The CDR3 protein is CASSQDRGGANVLTF. The CDR3 bases are TGTGCCAGCAGCCAAGACAGGGGAGGGGCCAACGTCCTGACTTTC.

The rearrangement links TRBV5-4 to TRBJ2-5; D is possibly TRBD1 (6 bases). CDR3 length equals 13 residues. Trimming stripped 4 bases from V and 5 bases from J, with 12 bases between. In germline, CDR1 is SGHNT, CDR2 YYREEE (reference sequence). The CDR3 DNA is TGTGCCAGCAGCCCGGTCACAGGGGAGACCCAGTACTTC. This encodes CASSPVTGETQYF.

The rearrangement joins TRBV2 to TRBJ1-1, with D maybe TRBD1 (5 bases). Germline V CDR1 and CDR2: SNHLY, FYNNEI. The CDR3 loop spans 16 amino acids. V shed 4 bases and J shed 0 bases, with 15 bases lying between them. CDR3 amino acids: CASSVSDSDLNTEAFF. CDR3 DNA: TGTGCCAGCAGTGTGAGCGACAGCGACTTGAACACTGAAGCTTTCTTT.

The chain carries TRBV18 and TRBJ2-7; TRBD1 matches at 7 bases. Germline V gene lookup returns CDR1 KGHSH and CDR2 LQKENI. Trimming cost V 4 bases and J 0 bases; bases outside gene matches: 6. The CDR3 contains 15 residues. The CDR3 nucleotides read TGTGCCAGCTCACTCGACAGGGAATTCTCCTACGAGCAGTACTTC. The encoded protein is CASSLDREFSYEQYF.